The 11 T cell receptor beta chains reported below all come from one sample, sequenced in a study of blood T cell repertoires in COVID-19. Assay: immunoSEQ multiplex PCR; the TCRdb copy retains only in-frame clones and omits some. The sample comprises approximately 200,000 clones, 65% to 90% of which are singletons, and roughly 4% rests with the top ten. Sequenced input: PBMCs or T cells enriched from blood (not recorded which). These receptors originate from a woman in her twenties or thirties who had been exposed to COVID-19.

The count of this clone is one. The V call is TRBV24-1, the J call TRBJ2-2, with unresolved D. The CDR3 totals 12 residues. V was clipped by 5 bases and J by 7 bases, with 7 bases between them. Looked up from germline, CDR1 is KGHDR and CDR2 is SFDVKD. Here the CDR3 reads CATSVPGGELFF. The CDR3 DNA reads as TGTGCCACCAGTGTCCCCGGCGGGGAGCTGTTTTTT.

The DNA of the CDR3 is TGTGCCAGCAGCCTCGGGACAGGGACTCGTCAGCCCCAGCATTTT. This codes for CASSLGTGTRQPQHF. The genes are TRBV7-2 and TRBJ1-5; 9 nucleotides match TRBD1. This CDR3 has 15 amino acids. With V trimmed by 5 bases and J by 6 bases, 8 bases remained unmatched. Germline loops: CDR1 SGHTA, CDR2 FQGNSA.

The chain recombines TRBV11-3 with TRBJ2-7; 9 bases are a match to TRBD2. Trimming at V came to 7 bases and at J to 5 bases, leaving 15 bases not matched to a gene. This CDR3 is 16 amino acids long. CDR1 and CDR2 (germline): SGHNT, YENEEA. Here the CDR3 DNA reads TGTGCCAGCAAGAGTGCCATTCCGCGGGGGGGTCACGAGCAGTACTTC. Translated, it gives CASKSAIPRGGHEQYF. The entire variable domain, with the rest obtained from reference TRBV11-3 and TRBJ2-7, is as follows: EAGVVQSPRYKIIEKKQPVAFWCNPISGHNTLYWYLQNLGQGPELLIRYENEEAVDDSQLPKDRFSAERLKGVDSTLKIQPAELGDSAVYLCASKSAIPRGGHEQYFGPGTRLTVT.

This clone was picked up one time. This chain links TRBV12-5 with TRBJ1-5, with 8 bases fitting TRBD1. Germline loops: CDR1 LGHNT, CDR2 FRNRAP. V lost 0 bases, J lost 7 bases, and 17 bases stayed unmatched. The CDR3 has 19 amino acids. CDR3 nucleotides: TGTGCTAGTGGTTTGGTCCTGGGGGGACAGGCCCGCAGGGAGCAGCCCCAGCATTTT. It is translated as CASGLVLGGQARREQPQHF.

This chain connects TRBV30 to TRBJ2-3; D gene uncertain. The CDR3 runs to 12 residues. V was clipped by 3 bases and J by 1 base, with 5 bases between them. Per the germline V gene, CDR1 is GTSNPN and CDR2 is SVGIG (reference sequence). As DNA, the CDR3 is TGTGCCTGGAGCTTCGGCACAGATACGCAGTATTTT. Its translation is CAWSFGTDTQYF.

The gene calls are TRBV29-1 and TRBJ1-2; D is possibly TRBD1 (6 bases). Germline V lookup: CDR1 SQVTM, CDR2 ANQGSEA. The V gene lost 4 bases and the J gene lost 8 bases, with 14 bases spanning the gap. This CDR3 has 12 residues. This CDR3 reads CSVARGGGGYTF. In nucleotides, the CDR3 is TGCAGCGTTGCAAGGGGGGGCGGCGGCTACACCTTC.

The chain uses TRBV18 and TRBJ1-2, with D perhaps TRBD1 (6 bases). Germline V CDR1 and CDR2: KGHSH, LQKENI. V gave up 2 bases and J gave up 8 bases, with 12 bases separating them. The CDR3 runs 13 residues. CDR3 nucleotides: TGTGCCAGCTCACCAGGTGGGGGCCTCGGCTACACCTTC. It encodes CASSPGGGLGYTF.

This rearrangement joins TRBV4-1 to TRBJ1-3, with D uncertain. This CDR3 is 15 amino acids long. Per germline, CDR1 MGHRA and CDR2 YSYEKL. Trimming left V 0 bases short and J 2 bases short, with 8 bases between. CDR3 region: CASSQEHRTGNTIYF. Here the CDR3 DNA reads TGCGCCAGCAGCCAAGAGCACAGAACTGGAAACACCATATATTTT.

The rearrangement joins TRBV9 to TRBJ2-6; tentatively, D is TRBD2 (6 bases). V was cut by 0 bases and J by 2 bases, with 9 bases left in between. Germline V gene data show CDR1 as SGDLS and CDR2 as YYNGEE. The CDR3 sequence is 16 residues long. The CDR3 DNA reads TGTGCCAGCAGCGTAGCGGGGGATCCTGGGGCCAACGTCCTGACTTTC. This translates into CASSVAGDPGANVLTF.

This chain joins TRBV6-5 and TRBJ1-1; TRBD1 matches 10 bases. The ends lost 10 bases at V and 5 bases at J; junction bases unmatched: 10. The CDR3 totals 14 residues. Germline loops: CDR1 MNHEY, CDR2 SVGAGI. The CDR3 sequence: CATARRTGGTEAFF. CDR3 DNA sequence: TGTGCCACCGCCCGCAGGACAGGGGGGACTGAAGCTTTCTTT.

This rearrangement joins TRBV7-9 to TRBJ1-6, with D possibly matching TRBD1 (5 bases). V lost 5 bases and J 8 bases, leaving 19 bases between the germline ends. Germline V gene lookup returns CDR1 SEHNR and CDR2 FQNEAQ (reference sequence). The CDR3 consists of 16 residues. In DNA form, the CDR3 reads TGTGCCAGCAGCCTGATAGGGGCAGATTTTCATTCACCCCTCCACTTT. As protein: CASSLIGADFHSPLHF.